This TCR beta chain is drawn from a study of blood T cell repertoires in COVID-19. Germline V gene sequence: CDR1 SQVTM, CDR2 ANQGSEA. The V end was cut by 3 bases, the J end by 6 bases, with 17 bases between. The CDR3 totals 14 residues. Clones were read by immunoSEQ multiplex PCR, and TCRdb kept only the in-frame ones, dropping some. The table has about 300,000 clones, just over 85% seen once; the top ten hold about 4.2%. Recovered status in Cohort 3 required two negative PCRs, clearance, or symptom resolution. Sequencing input: PBMCs or T cells enriched from blood (not recorded which). The source of this sequence is a man aged 25-40 years who had recovered from COVID-19. The rearrangement uses TRBV29-1 and TRBJ1-1, with a possible D match to TRBD1 (6 bases). This chain's CDR3 is CSVELQGRVAEAFF. The CDR3 bases are TGCAGCGTTGAGTTACAGGGAAGGGTAGCTGAAGCTTTCTTT.